Following are 15 T cell receptor beta chains from one sample sequenced in a study of CD8 T cells in ankylosing spondylitis. TCRdb fed the 5' RACE reads into MiXCR, producing one record per CDR3 protein. This table holds roughly 150,000 distinct CDR3 sequences, roughly 31% found once. The material sequenced was synovial fluid, either unsorted or a sorted T cell fraction (not recorded which). The receptors come from a male donor with ankylosing spondylitis.

The chain uses TRBV2 and TRBJ2-1; weak D call: TRBD1 (6 bases). Germline-derived CDR1 and CDR2 are SNHLY and FYNNEI. Trimming left V 5 bases short and J 6 bases short, with 14 bases between. This CDR3 contains 14 residues. In DNA, the CDR3 is TGTGCCAGCAGTCTACAAACAGGGCTCAATGAGCAGTTCTTC. It is translated as CASSLQTGLNEQFF. Based on the CDR3 plus reference TRBV2 and TRBJ2-1, the full variable domain is EPEVTQTPSHQVTQMGQEVILRCVPISNHLYFYWYRQILGQKVEFLVSFYNNEISEKSEIFDDQFSVERPDGSNFTLKIRSTKLEDSAMYFCASSLQTGLNEQFFGPGTRLTVL.

This clonotype was counted a few times. The chain uses TRBV2 and TRBJ2-6, with D uncertain. V lost 5 bases to trimming and J lost 4 bases, with 6 bases between them. CDR3 size: 13 residues. Germline lookup yields CDR1 SNHLY and CDR2 FYNNEI. The CDR3 here is CASSSSGANVLTF. In nucleotides, the CDR3 is TGTGCCAGCAGTAGTTCCGGGGCCAACGTCCTGACTTTC.

This sequence joins TRBV11-1 and TRBJ2-7, with 12 bases identical to TRBD2. Germline CDR1 and CDR2: SGHAT and FQDESV (reference sequence). CDR3 size: 18 residues. Trimming removed 1 base from V and 3 bases from J; junction bases left unmatched: 10. The CDR3 loop is CASSLGPSGRAAHYEQYF. Written as DNA, the CDR3 is TGTGCCAGCAGCTTAGGGCCTAGCGGGAGGGCCGCCCACTACGAGCAGTACTTC. Drawing the rest from reference TRBV11-1 and TRBJ2-7, the complete variable domain is EAEVAQSPRYKITEKSQAVAFWCDPISGHATLYWYRQILGQGPELLVQFQDESVVDDSQLPKDRFSAERLKGVDSTLKIQPAELGDSAMYLCASSLGPSGRAAHYEQYFGPGTRLTVT.

The gene calls are TRBV6-1 and TRBJ2-1; D is ambiguous. This CDR3 has 13 residues. Deletions cut 6 bases from V and 5 bases from J, with 11 bases between. Germline V CDR1 and CDR2: MNHNS, SASEGT. CDR3 bases: TGTGCCAGCAGCCCAAATAAAAACAATGAGCAGTTCTTC. Residues: CASSPNKNNEQFF.

This clonotype was counted only a few times. CDR3 region: CASRAGGNTDTQYF. CDR3 nucleotide sequence: TGCGCCAGCAGAGCCGGGGGGAACACAGATACGCAGTATTTT. The chain combines TRBV4-1 with TRBJ2-3, with 7 nucleotides matching TRBD2. With V trimmed by 6 bases and J by 2 bases, 5 bases remained unmatched. Germline CDR1 reads MGHRA; CDR2 reads YSYEKL. The CDR3 loop spans 14 amino acids.

This clonotype was counted only a few times. With a much larger clone just one base away, this may be a read error. The chain joins TRBV7-8 to TRBJ2-2; 10 bases agree with TRBD1. Germline CDR1 reads SGHVS; CDR2 reads FQNEAQ. V was clipped by 4 bases and J by 4 bases; unmatched bases: 0. The CDR3 extends over 14 amino acids. The CDR3 DNA reads as TGTGCCAGCAGCTGGACAGGGGGCACCGGGGAGCTGTTTTTT. As protein: CASSWTGGTGELFF.

This clonotype has only a few counts. The chain couples TRBV20-1 to TRBJ2-1; 9 bases fit TRBD1. This CDR3 has 13 amino acids. Germline lookup yields CDR1 DFQATT and CDR2 SNEGSKA (reference sequence). The CDR3 sequence: CSSQGATYNEQFF. The CDR3 DNA reads as TGCAGCTCACAGGGGGCCACATACAATGAGCAGTTCTTC.

This clonotype has a single count. The chain couples TRBV25-1 to TRBJ2-1, with 12 bases fitting TRBD2. This CDR3 has 16 amino acids. Germline assignment: CDR1 MGHDK and CDR2 SYGVNS. With V trimmed by 3 bases and J by 7 bases, 7 bases remained unmatched. The chain's CDR3 is CASSDRLAGALNEQFF. The DNA of the CDR3 is TGTGCCAGCAGTGACCGACTAGCGGGAGCCTTGAATGAGCAGTTCTTC.

This sequence joins TRBV6-1 and TRBJ2-1; 14 bases fit TRBD2. Germline V gives CDR1 MNHNS, CDR2 SASEGT. V lost 6 bases, J lost 6 bases, and 10 bases stayed unmatched. The CDR3 contains 17 residues. The DNA for the CDR3 is TGTGCCAGCAGCAGGAGAGGACTAGCGGGGGGTCTCAATGAGCAGTTCTTC. Amino acids: CASSRRGLAGGLNEQFF.

The chain uses TRBV20-1 and TRBJ2-3; TRBD2 is a possible D gene (5 bases). The germline V gene encodes CDR1 DFQATT and CDR2 SNEGSKA (reference sequence). The CDR3 spans 15 residues. V lost 0 bases, J lost 4 bases, and 14 bases lay in between. CDR3 in DNA: TGCAGTGCTAGAGATCGACGACGCGGGCCAGATACGCAGTATTTT. Encoded protein: CSARDRRRGPDTQYF.

This clonotype was seen more than once but under ten times. The chain recombines TRBV6-5 with TRBJ1-2, with D perhaps TRBD1 (6 bases). The germline V gene has CDR1 MNHEY and CDR2 SVGAGI. The CDR3 length is 16 residues. Trimming took 4 bases from V and 4 from J, leaving 19 bases between them. CDR3 loop: CASSSGSAGAGYGYTF. The CDR3 nucleotides are TGTGCCAGCAGTTCGGGCAGCGCGGGGGCGGGCTATGGCTACACCTTC.

This clonotype has only a few counts. The chain is built from TRBV28 and TRBJ2-7, with 10 nucleotides matching TRBD2. The J segment lost 6 bases and the V segment lost 2 bases, leaving 7 bases of the junction unmatched. The CDR3 runs to 15 residues. CDR1 and CDR2 (germline): MDHEN, SYDVKM. The CDR3 DNA follows: TGTGCCAGCAGTTTAGCCGGGACTAGCGAGGGCGAGCAGTACTTC. Protein product: CASSLAGTSEGEQYF.

The chain has TRBV20-1 and TRBJ2-3, with 9 bases lining up with TRBD1. Germline V gene data show CDR1 as DFQATT and CDR2 as SNEGSKA (reference sequence). V was pared by 3 bases and J by 2 bases, with 6 bases of the junction left unmatched. This CDR3 is built from 15 residues. CDR3 in DNA: TGCAGTGCTAGCCGGACAGGGGCAAACACAGATACGCAGTATTTT. This translates into CSASRTGANTDTQYF.

V usage is TRBV7-2 and J usage is TRBJ2-6; no clear D gene. The length of the CDR3 is 15 residues. Looked up from germline, CDR1 is SGHTA and CDR2 is FQGNSA. Between the trimmed V and J ends, which lost 2 bases and 2 bases, there was a span of 7 bases. CDR3 region: CASSLRVAGANVLTF. The CDR3 DNA sequence: TGTGCCAGCAGCTTAAGGGTAGCTGGGGCCAACGTCCTGACTTTC.

In its sample, this clonotype was seen many times. The rearrangement joins TRBV5-1 to TRBJ1-1; no clear D gene. Germline V CDR1 and CDR2: SGHRS, YFSETQ. The CDR3 is 14 residues long. With 4 bases removed from V and 1 base from J, the gap between germline ends came to 11 bases. This CDR3 is CASSAEVRNTEAFF. The CDR3 DNA reads as TGCGCCAGCAGCGCGGAGGTGAGGAACACTGAAGCTTTCTTT.